This T cell receptor (beta chain) was captured by sequencing in a study of shared clonotypes between healthy human individuals (dated by TCRdb to about 2020). In terms of the full investigation: The cohort included a few men and a couple of women between 18 and 49 years of age. For each donor, CD4 naive and CD4 memory were each given three plates, CD8 naive was given two plates, and CD8 memory was given one plate. Blood TCR repertoires of about five healthy adults were deeply sequenced to estimate repertoire size and the extent of clonotype sharing between individuals. Different laboratories and diverse techniques were used to prepare libraries and sequence TCR repertoires, to increase sequencing depth and limit assay-specific biases. Per donor, leukapheresis produced somewhere between about 0.8 and 9 billion PBMCs. The full study reports these points: The genetic and exposure-history diversity represented was limited by the small number of donors. Based on pairwise subsampling, the degree of clonotype sharing among donors was expected to be affected by sequencing depth. About 5% of naive CD4, roughly 3.5% of naive CD8, roughly 2.4% of memory CD4, and 0.4% of memory CD8 clonotypes were shared across four donors. Compared with non-shared clonotypes, the clonotypes found in all four sorted-subset donors had higher generation probabilities. Only blood was sampled, and tissue TCR repertoires likely differ from those in blood. Rarefaction of sorted-subset datasets indicated incomplete sequencing despite the large sequencing depth. Naive subsets generally had larger estimated clonotype richness than memory subsets.

Based on the germline V gene (reference sequence), the CDR1 and CDR2 sequences are LNHDA and SQIVND. The junction carries 10 bases between V and J, which are trimmed by 3 bases and 5 bases respectively. The CDR3 goes from the cysteine to the phenylalanine over 13 residues. Just the 39-base CDR3 DNA is kept, in frame starting at base 1. The sample holds one count of this clone. Its antigen remains undetermined. Within one base of it there is no much larger clone, and no base qualities were kept. Using the deep immunoSEQ assay, TCR CDR3 regions were amplified from genomic DNA by multiplex PCR. Extracted genomic DNA from each cell subset was spread evenly across all wells of several immunoSEQ 96-well plates, with each plate serving as a replicate. Each replicate PCR for sorted subsets received approximately 200 ng genomic DNA, equal to roughly 30,000 T cell genomes. The purified libraries were quantified using a Qubit 3.0 fluorometer, sized with a Bioanalyzer 2100, and then quantified again using the KAPA Library Quantification kit. Every immunoSEQ 96-well plate was sequenced on a separate single-read 150-cycle Illumina NextSeq 550 flow cell. The study's processing was this. Because only junctional sequences without quality scores were contained in the immunoSEQ output, filtering matching that applied to full-length reads could not be performed. Sequences were annotated with PyIR, a Python wrapper for IgBLAST v1.9, and V/J genes and CDR3 were assigned using IMGT germline references. Reads were removed for weak V/J assignments (E-value above 1e-6), missing CDR3, stop codons, out-of-frame junctions, or ambiguous translated residues. A V3J clonotype was defined by an identical inferred V gene, J gene, and CDR3 amino acid sequence. To compute the percentage overlap between repertoires, the number of shared unique clonotypes was divided by the size of the smaller repertoire. Richness of each repertoire was evaluated using RTK rarefaction, the Chao1 estimator, and Recon v2.1 estimates of unobserved clonotypes. Generation probabilities for all TCRbeta clonotypes obtained by the gDNA method from a handful of donors were computed using OLGA. Here the immuneACCESS table is served through TCRdb, limited to in-frame sequences with V and J called. Missing clones are a known gap in these copies; in checked studies unresolved V genes cover under half, and the rest lacks a known reason. The D gene and trimming were derived from the DNA, and the V and J assignments and clone size from that table. Here the sample has hundreds of thousands of clones; 60% to 75% occur a single time. Roughly 1.9% of the sample comes from the top ten.

Donors were healthy HIV-negative adults with no recently reported acute infections or vaccinations. All donors were Caucasian adults living in Nashville, Tennessee, USA. CD4+ T cells were enriched through magnetic negative selection, after which naive cells were positively selected on CD45RA and the remaining negative fraction served as the memory subset. Blood was obtained by leukapheresis, after which PBMCs were separated by Ficoll-Histopaque density gradient centrifugation and cryopreserved in liquid nitrogen vapor phase. Analytical flow cytometry was used to check the purity and quantity of every magnetically sorted T cell population. From each sorted fraction, genomic DNA was isolated and quantified by UV absorbance on a Nanodrop 2000c.

The sequence was obtained from a woman aged 25-40 years in good health. The V gene is TRBV19 and the J gene is TRBJ1-2; perhaps TRBD1 is the D gene, with 5 bases matching. The sample consisted of memory CD4+ T cells sorted from blood. In the paper's terms, the cell subset or site label means: CD45RA-negative fraction. The CDR3 region: CASSMQGPYGYTF. The sequenced DNA is TGTGCCAGTAGTATGCAGGGACCTTATGGCTACACCTTC.